This TCR beta chain emerged from a study of blood T cell repertoires in COVID-19. At the level of the study: Acute and convalescent COVID-19 samples came from the United States, Italy and Spain. T cells, B-cell-depleted T cells, or PBMCs provided the cDNA or gDNA that served as material.

The V end was cut by 0 bases, the J end by 0 bases, with 7 bases between. Germline CDR1 SGHRS, CDR2 YFSETQ. The CDR3 consists of 14 residues. In the authors' workflow: By means of reference gene primer amplification, nucleated cell counts were estimated. Only in-frame clones appear in the TCRdb table, and some are missing; sequencing was by immunoSEQ multiplex PCR. V and J calls plus clone size are reproduced from that table; the DNA served to infer D and trimming. Of around 700,000 clones listed, over 80% are singletons. Points on this clone: The same CDR3 can be traced to other DNA sequences in this sample.

The sequence came from a woman younger than 35 with acute or convalescent COVID-19. The chain carries TRBV5-1 and TRBJ2-7; D unclear. Specimen: peripheral blood. DNA of the CDR3: TGCGCCAGCAGCTTGGGAGGCCGCTCCTACGAGCAGTACTTC. Translation gives CASSLGGRSYEQYF.